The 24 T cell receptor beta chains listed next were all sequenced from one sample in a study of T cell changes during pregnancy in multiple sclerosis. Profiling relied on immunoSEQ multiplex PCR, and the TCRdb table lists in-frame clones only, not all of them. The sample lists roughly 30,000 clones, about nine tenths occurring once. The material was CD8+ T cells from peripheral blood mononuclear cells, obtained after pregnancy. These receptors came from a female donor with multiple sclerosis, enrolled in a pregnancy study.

CDR3 region: CASSLNGRAHEQYF. CDR3 bases: TGTGCCAGCAGCTTGAACGGCAGGGCCCACGAGCAGTACTTC. The chain combines TRBV5-6 with TRBJ2-7; D is perhaps TRBD1 (5 bases). Germline CDR1 SGHDT, CDR2 YYEEEE. The CDR3 is 14 amino acids. V lost 1 base to trimming and J lost 5 bases, with 13 bases between them.

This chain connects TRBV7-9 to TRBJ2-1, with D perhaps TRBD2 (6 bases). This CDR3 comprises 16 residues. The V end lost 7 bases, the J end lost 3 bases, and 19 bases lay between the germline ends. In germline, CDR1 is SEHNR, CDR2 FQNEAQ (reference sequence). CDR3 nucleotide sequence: TGTGCCAGCACCAACCCGGAAAGCGGGTACTACAATGAGCAGTTCTTC. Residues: CASTNPESGYYNEQFF. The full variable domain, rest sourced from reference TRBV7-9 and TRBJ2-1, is DTGVSQNPRHKITKRGQNVTFRCDPISEHNRLYWYRQTLGQGPEFLTYFQNEAQLEKSRLLSDRFSAERPKGSFSTLEIQRTEQGDSAMYLCASTNPESGYYNEQFFGPGTRLTVL.

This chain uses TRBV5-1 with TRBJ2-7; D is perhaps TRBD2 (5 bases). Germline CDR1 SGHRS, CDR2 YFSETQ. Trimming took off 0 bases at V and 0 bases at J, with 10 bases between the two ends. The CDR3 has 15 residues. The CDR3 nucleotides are TGCGCCAGCAGCTTGGACGGACTCTCCTCCTACGAGCAGTACTTC. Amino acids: CASSLDGLSSYEQYF.

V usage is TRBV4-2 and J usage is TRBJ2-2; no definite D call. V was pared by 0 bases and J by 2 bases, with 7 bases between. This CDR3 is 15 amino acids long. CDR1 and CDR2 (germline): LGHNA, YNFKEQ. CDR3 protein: CASSQEMSNTGELFF. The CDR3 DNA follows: TGTGCCAGCAGCCAAGAAATGAGTAACACCGGGGAGCTGTTTTTT.

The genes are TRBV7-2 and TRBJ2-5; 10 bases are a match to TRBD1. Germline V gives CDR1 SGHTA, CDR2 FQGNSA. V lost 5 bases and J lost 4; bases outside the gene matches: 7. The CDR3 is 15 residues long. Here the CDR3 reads CASSVTGGFRETQYF. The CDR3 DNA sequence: TGTGCCAGCAGCGTGACAGGGGGCTTTCGAGAGACCCAGTACTTC.

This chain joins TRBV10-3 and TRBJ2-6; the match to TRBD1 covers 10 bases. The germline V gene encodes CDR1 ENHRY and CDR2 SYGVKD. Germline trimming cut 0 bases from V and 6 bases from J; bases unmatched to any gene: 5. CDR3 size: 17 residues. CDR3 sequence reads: CAISESGTGVTANVLTF. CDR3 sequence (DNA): TGTGCCATCAGTGAGTCGGGGACAGGGGTAACGGCCAACGTCCTGACTTTC.

CDR3 residues: CASSRTGSSNQPQHF. DNA for the CDR3: TGTGCCAGCAGCCGTACCGGGAGTAGCAATCAGCCCCAGCATTTT. The V call is TRBV7-9, the J call TRBJ1-5; unclear D gene. CDR3 length: 15 amino acids. Germline CDR1 and CDR2: SEHNR and FQNEAQ (reference sequence). Trimming removed 5 bases from V and 0 bases from J, with 11 bases in between.

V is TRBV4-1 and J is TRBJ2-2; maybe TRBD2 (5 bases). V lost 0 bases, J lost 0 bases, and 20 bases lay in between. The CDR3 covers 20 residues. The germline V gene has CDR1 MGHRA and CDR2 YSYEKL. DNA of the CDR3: TGCGCCAGCAGCCAAGATTTCCCACACGGGCTAGCACCGAACACCGGGGAGCTGTTTTTT. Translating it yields CASSQDFPHGLAPNTGELFF.

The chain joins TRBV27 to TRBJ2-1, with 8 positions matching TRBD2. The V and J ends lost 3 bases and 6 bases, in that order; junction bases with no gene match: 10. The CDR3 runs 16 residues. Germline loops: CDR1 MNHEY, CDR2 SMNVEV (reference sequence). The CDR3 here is CASSFSWREVGNEQFF. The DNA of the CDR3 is TGTGCCAGCAGTTTCTCGTGGCGGGAGGTGGGCAATGAGCAGTTCTTC.

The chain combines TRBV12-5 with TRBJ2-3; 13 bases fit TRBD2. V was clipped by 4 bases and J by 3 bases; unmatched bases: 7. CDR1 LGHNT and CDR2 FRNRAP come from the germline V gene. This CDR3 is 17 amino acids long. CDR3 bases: TGTGCTAGTGGTTCGACTAGCGGGAGGCCTGGGACAGATACGCAGTATTTT. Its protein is CASGSTSGRPGTDTQYF.

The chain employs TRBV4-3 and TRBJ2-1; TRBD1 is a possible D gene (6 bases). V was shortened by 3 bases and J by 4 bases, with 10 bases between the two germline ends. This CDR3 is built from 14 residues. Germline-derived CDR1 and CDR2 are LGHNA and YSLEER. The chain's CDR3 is CASSHDRYYNEQFF. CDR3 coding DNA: TGCGCCAGCAGCCATGACAGGTATTACAATGAGCAGTTCTTC.

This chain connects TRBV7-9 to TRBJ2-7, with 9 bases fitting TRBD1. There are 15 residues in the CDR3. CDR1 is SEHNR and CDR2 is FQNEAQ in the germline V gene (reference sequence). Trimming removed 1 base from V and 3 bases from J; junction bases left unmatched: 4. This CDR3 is CASSLEPGQGYEQYF. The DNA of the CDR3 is TGTGCCAGCAGCTTAGAACCGGGACAGGGCTACGAGCAGTACTTC.

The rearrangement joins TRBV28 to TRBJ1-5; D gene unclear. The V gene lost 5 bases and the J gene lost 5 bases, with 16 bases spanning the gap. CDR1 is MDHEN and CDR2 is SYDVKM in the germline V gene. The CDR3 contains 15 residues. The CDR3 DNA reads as TGTGCCAGCAGTGAGGACGTAAGCGGAGATCAGCCCCAGCATTTT. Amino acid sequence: CASSEDVSGDQPQHF.

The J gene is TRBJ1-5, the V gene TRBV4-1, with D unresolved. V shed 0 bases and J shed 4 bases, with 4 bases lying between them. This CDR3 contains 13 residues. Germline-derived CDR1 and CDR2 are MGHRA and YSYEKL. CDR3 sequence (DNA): TGCGCCAGCAGCCAAGATCAGAATCAGCCCCAGCATTTT. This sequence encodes CASSQDQNQPQHF.

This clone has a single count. The CDR3 here is CASSSRLAGQTSYEQYF. Here the CDR3 DNA reads TGTGCCAGCAGTTCACGTCTAGCGGGCCAGACCTCCTACGAGCAGTACTTC. The chain is built from TRBV27 and TRBJ2-7, with TRBD2 matching over 8 bases. Germline CDR1 and CDR2: MNHEY and SMNVEV (reference sequence). The CDR3 has 17 amino acids. The V gene end was trimmed by 4 bases and the J gene end by 0 bases; junction bases not matched to a gene: 11.

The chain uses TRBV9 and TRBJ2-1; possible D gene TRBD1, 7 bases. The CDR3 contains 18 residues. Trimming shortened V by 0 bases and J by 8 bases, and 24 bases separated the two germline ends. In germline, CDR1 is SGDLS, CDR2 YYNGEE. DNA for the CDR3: TGTGCCAGCAGCGTAGCCAGCAGGGGGGAGCTATTCTCGGATGAGCAGTTCTTC. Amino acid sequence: CASSVASRGELFSDEQFF.

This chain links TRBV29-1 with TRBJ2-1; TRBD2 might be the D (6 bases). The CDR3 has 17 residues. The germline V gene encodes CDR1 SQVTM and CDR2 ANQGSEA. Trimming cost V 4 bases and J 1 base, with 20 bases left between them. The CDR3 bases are TGCAGCGTTGTGGGATGGGTAGCGGACTTATCCTACAATGAGCAGTTCTTC. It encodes CSVVGWVADLSYNEQFF.

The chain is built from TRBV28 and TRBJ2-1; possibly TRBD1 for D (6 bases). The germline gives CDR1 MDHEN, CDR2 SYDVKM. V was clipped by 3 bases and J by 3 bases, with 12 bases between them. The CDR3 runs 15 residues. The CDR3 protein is CASSLGDKVYNEQFF. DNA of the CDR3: TGTGCCAGCAGTTTGGGGGACAAGGTCTACAATGAGCAGTTCTTC.

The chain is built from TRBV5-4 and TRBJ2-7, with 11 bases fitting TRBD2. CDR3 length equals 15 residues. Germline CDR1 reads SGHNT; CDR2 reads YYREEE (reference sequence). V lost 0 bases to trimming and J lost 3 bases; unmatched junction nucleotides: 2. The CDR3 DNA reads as TGTGCCAGCAGCTTGGGACTAGCGGGGCACTACGAGCAGTACTTC. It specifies CASSLGLAGHYEQYF. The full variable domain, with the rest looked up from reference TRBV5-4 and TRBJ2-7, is ETGVTQSPTHLIKTRGQQVTLRCSSQSGHNTVSWYQQALGQGPQFIFQYYREEENGRGNFPPRFSGLQFPNYSSELNVNALELDDSALYLCASSLGLAGHYEQYFGPGTRLTVT.

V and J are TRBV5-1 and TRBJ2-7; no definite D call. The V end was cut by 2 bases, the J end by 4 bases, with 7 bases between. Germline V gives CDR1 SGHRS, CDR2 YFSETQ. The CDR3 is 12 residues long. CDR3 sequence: CASSFSGYEQYF. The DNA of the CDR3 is TGCGCCAGCAGCTTCTCGGGTTACGAGCAGTACTTC.

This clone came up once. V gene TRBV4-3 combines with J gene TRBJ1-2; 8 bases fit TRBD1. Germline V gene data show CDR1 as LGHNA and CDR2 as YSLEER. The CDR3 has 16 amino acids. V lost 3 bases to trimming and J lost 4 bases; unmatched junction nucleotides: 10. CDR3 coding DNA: TGCGCCAGCAGCCAGGGGACAGGACTCAACCCCTATGGCTACACCTTC. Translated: CASSQGTGLNPYGYTF.

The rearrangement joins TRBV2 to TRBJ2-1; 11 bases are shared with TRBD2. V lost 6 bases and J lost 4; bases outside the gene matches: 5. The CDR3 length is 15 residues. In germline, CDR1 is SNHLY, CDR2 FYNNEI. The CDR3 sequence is CASRETSGVYNEQFF. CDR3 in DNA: TGTGCCAGCAGGGAGACTAGCGGGGTATACAATGAGCAGTTCTTC.

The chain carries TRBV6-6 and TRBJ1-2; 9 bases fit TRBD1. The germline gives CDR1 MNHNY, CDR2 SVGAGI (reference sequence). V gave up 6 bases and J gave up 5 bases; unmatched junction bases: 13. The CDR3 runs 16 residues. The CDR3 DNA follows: TGTGCCAGCAGCTACCAACCGGGACAGGGAGTGTATGGCTACACCTTC. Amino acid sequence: CASSYQPGQGVYGYTF.

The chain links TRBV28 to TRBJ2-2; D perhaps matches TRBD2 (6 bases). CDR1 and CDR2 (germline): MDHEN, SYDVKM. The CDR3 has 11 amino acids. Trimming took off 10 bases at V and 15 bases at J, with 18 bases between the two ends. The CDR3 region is CATATGAGMFF. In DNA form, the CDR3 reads TGTGCCACGGCTACGGGAGCCGGAATGTTTTTT. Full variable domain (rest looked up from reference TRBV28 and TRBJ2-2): DVKVTQSSRYLVKRTGEKVFLECVQDMDHENMFWYRQDPGLGLRLIYFSYDVKMKEKGDIPEGYSVSREKKERFSLILESASTNQTSMYLCATATGAGMFFGEGSRLTVL.